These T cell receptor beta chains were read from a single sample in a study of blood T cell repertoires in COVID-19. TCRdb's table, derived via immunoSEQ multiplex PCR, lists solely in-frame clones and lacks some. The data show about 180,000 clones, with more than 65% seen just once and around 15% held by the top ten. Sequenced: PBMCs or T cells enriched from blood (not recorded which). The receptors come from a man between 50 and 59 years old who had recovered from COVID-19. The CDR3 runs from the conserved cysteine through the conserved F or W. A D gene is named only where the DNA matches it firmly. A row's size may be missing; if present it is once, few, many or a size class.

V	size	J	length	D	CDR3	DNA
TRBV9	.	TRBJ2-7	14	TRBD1	CASSVGDRGYEQYF	TGTGCCAGCAGCGTAGGGGACAGGGGTTACGAGCAGTACTTC
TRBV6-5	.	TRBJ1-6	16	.	CASSYSITSYNSPLHF	TGTGCCAGCAGTTACTCGATAACAAGCTATAATTCACCCCTCCACTTT
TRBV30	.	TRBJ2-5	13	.	CAYTGDLGQTQYF	TGTGCCTATACTGGGGACTTGGGGCAGACCCAGTACTTC
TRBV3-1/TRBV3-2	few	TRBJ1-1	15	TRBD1	CASSLGTGEGTEAFF	TGTGCCAGCAGCCTGGGGACAGGGGAGGGTACTGAAGCTTTCTTT
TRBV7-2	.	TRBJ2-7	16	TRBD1	CASSLDPGTGRNEQYF	TGTGCCAGCAGCTTAGACCCCGGGACAGGGAGGAACGAGCAGTACTTC
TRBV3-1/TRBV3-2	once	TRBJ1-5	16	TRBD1	CASSQKGQGHGGAQHF	TGTGCCAGCAGCCAAAAAGGACAGGGCCATGGAGGGGCCCAGCATTTT
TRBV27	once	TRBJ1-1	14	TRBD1	CASKTAGQGGEAFF	TGTGCCAGCAAAACCGCCGGACAGGGAGGGGAAGCTTTCTTT
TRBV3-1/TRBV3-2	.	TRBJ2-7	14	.	CASSRGGASYEQYF	TGTGCCAGCAGCCGTGGAGGGGCCTCCTACGAGCAGTACTTC
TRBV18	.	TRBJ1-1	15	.	CASSPPSNRGGETIF	TGTGCCAGCTCACCACCGAGTAATAGAGGAGGAGAGACAATCTTT
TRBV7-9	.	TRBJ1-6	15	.	CASSPDTSYNSPLHF	TGTGCCAGCAGCCCCGACACCTCCTATAATTCACCCCTCCACTTT
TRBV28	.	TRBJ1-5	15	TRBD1	CASSLFGTGLGPQHF	TGTGCCAGCAGTTTATTTGGGACAGGGCTCGGGCCCCAGCATTTT
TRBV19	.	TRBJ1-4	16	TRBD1	CASNSDDRGSNEKLFF	TGTGCCAGTAACTCAGACGACAGGGGGTCTAATGAAAAACTGTTTTTT
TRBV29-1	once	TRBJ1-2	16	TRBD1	CSVEDPFRGRSHGYTF	TGCAGCGTTGAAGACCCCTTCAGGGGGCGCTCCCATGGCTACACCTTC
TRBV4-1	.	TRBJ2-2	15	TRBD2	CASSQSGGVTGELFF	TGCGCCAGCAGCCAGAGCGGGGGGGTAACCGGGGAGCTGTTTTTT
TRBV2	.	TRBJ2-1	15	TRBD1	CASSTDRGYYNEQFF	TGTGCCAGCAGTACAGACAGGGGTTACTACAATGAGCAGTTCTTC
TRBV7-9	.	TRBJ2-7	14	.	CASSLPGAMDEQYF	TGTGCCAGCAGCTTACCGGGAGCAATGGACGAGCAGTACTTC
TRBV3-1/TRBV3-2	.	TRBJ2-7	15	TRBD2	CASSLTSGVSYEQYF	TGTGCCAGCAGCCTAACTAGCGGCGTCTCCTACGAGCAGTACTTC
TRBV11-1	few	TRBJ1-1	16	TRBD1	CASSLLRDRMNTEAFF	TGTGCCAGCAGCCTCCTCCGGGACAGGATGAACACTGAAGCTTTCTTT
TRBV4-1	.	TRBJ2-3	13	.	CASSQDRISGQYF	TGCGCCAGCAGCCAAGATAGGATCTCGGGTCAGTATTTT
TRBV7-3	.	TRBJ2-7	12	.	CASSLNGYEQYF	TGTGCCAGCAGCTTAAACGGCTACGAGCAGTACTTC
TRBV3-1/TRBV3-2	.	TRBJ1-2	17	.	CASSQDPNTGINYGYTF	TGTGCCAGCAGCCAAGACCCCAACACAGGGATTAACTATGGCTACACCTTC
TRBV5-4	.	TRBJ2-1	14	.	CASVSGEPYNEQFF	TGTGCCAGCGTTAGCGGTGAACCGTACAATGAGCAGTTCTTC
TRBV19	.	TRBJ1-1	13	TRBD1	CASTTDRGTEAFF	TGTGCCAGTACAACCGACAGGGGCACTGAAGCTTTCTTT
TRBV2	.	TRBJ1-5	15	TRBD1	CASLGDRGANQPQHF	TGTGCCAGCCTAGGGGACAGGGGCGCCAATCAGCCCCAGCATTTT
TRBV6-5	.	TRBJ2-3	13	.	CASSAGQTDTQYF	TGTGCCAGCAGCGCCGGACAAACAGATACGCAGTATTTT
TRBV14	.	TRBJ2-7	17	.	CASSQELSPGYSYEQYF	TGTGCCAGCAGCCAAGAGCTATCCCCGGGTTACTCCTACGAGCAGTACTTC
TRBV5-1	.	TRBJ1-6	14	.	CASSLDLLNSPLHF	TGCGCCAGCAGCTTGGACCTATTAAATTCACCCCTCCACTTT
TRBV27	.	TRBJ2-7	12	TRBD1	CASGSGGHEQYF	TGTGCCAGCGGTTCAGGGGGACACGAGCAGTACTTC
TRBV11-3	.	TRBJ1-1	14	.	CASSLRQENTEAFF	TGTGCCAGCAGCTTAAGACAGGAGAACACTGAAGCTTTCTTT
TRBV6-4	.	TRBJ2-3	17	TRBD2	CASSEFRASGGTDTQYF	TGTGCCAGCAGTGAATTCCGGGCTAGCGGGGGCACAGATACGCAGTATTTT
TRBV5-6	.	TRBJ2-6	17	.	CASSPIGGVSGANVLTF	TGTGCCAGCAGCCCAATCGGGGGTGTGTCTGGGGCCAACGTCCTGACTTTC
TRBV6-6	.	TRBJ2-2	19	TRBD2	CASSPRGTSGAVDTGELFF	TGTGCCAGCAGTCCCAGGGGGACTAGCGGGGCGGTCGACACCGGGGAGCTGTTTTTT
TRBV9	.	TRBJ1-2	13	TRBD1	CASSVPGQGYYTF	TGTGCCAGCAGCGTCCCCGGACAGGGTTACTACACCTTC
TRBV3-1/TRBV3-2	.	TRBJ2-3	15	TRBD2	CASSQRLAGDNTQYF	TGTGCCAGCAGCCAAAGGCTAGCGGGGGACAATACGCAGTATTTT
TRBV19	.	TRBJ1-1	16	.	CASSLGQGRGGTEAFF	TGTGCCAGTAGTTTAGGGCAGGGGCGAGGAGGCACTGAAGCTTTCTTT
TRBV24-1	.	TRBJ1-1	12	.	CATSDHRQAPFF	TGTGCCACCAGTGACCACAGACAGGCCCCGTTCTTT
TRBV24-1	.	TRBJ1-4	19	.	CATSYTYSYRRQSNEKLFF	TGTGCCACCAGTTACACCTACAGCTACAGGAGACAGAGTAATGAAAAACTGTTTTTT
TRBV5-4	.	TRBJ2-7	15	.	CASSLGAGLEYEQYF	TGTGCCAGCAGCTTGGGTGCAGGGCTGGAATACGAGCAGTACTTC
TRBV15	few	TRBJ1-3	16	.	CATSRGSGTPGNTIYF	TGTGCCACCAGCAGGGGTTCCGGGACACCTGGAAACACCATATATTTT
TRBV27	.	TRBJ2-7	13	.	CASSERQLYEQYF	TGTGCCAGCAGTGAAAGACAGCTCTACGAGCAGTACTTC
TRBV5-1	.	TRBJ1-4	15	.	CASSSGETTNEKLFF	TGCGCCAGCAGCAGCGGGGAAACAACTAATGAAAAACTGTTTTTT
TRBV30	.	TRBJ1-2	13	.	CAWSVRANYGYTF	TGTGCCTGGAGTGTCCGCGCTAACTATGGCTACACCTTC
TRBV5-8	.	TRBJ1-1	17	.	CASSRLVRTSMNTEAFF	TGTGCCAGCAGCCGGTTGGTTAGGACAAGCATGAACACTGAAGCTTTCTTT
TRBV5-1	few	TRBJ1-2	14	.	CASSLGSGPYGYTF	TGCGCCAGCAGCTTGGGATCAGGGCCCTATGGCTACACCTTC
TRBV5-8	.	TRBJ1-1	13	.	CASSLGWGGEAFF	TGTGCCAGCAGCTTGGGATGGGGGGGTGAAGCTTTCTTT
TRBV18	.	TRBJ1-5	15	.	CASSPQGQGQEPQHF	TGTGCCAGCTCACCTCAAGGCCAGGGGCAGGAGCCCCAGCATTTT
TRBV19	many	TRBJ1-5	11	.	CASSTSGPQHF	TGTGCCAGTAGTACGTCAGGGCCCCAGCATTTT
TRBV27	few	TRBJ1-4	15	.	CASSSWSAGDEKLFF	TGTGCCAGCAGTTCGTGGTCAGCGGGGGATGAAAAACTGTTTTTT
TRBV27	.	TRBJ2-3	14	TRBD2	CASSFGGSTDTQYF	TGTGCCAGCAGTTTCGGGGGGAGCACAGATACGCAGTATTTT
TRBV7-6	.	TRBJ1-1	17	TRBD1	CASSLVSPGQGAPEAFF	TGTGCCAGCAGCTTAGTTTCCCCGGGACAGGGGGCCCCTGAAGCTTTCTTT